This T cell receptor beta chain was found in a study of CD8 T cells in ankylosing spondylitis. The study, taken as a whole, reports: Past studies reported some motif variants in reactive arthritis synovial fluid and blood. A TCR beta motif of under ten highly homologous variants appeared characteristic of ankylosing spondylitis blood. With a CD8+ phenotype, disease-linked clones were relatively rare in peripheral blood.

This clonotype occurred many times. Its specificity is not known. For TCR beta, libraries came from quantitative 5'-RACE with molecular barcodes. One entry per CDR3 protein results from TCRdb running MiXCR on the 5' RACE reads. The sample shows fewer than 200,000 distinct CDR3 sequences, over 15% of them seen only once. Losses at the gene ends were 2 bases for V and 4 bases for J; bases not matched to a gene: 16. The germline CDR1 and CDR2 sequences are MNHNY and SVGAGI (reference sequence). This CDR3 has 21 residues. V gene TRBV6-6 combines with J gene TRBJ2-6; 11 bases are shared with TRBD1. The origin of this receptor is a male donor aged 5 to 30 with ankylosing spondylitis or in good health (not recorded which). The material sequenced was blood, either unsorted or a sorted T cell fraction (not recorded which). CDR3 coding DNA: TGTGCCAGCAGTTACCTCACTAAACCGGGACAGGGGGTGACAGGGGCCAACGTCCTGACTTTC. Residues: CASSYLTKPGQGVTGANVLTF.